Below, 32 T cell receptor beta chains from the same sample are listed, as sequenced in a study of blood T cell repertoires in COVID-19. Profiling relied on immunoSEQ multiplex PCR, and the TCRdb table lists in-frame clones only, not all of them. The table has about 120,000 clones, about four fifths seen once; the top ten hold 8.5% to 12%. The sample consisted of peripheral blood. The receptors were gathered from a human donor in a cohort sampled during active COVID-19.

The rearrangement joins TRBV11-3 to TRBJ1-1; 7 bases are a match to TRBD1. The CDR3 length is 16 residues. Germline assignment: CDR1 SGHNT and CDR2 YENEEA. V shed 4 bases and J 1 base; nucleotides not matched to a gene: 9. CDR3 nucleotide sequence: TGTGCCAGCAGCTCAGAGACAGGGACCCGGAACACTGAAGCTTTCTTT. This sequence encodes CASSSETGTRNTEAFF.

Here the CDR3 reads CASSLAPLAGGPTGELFF. The CDR3 region has the DNA TGTGCCAGCAGCTTAGCGCCGTTAGCGGGGGGCCCCACCGGGGAGCTGTTTTTT. This chain uses TRBV7-2 with TRBJ2-2, with 10 bases fitting TRBD2. J was trimmed by 4 bases and V by 0 bases; bases with no gene match: 8. The CDR3 totals 18 residues. In germline, CDR1 is SGHTA, CDR2 FQGNSA.

In this sample, this clone turned up once. This rearrangement joins TRBV19 to TRBJ1-5; D is unclear. Germline CDR1 LNHDA, CDR2 SQIVND (reference sequence). This CDR3 region has 15 residues. V gave up 6 bases and J gave up 0 bases, with 12 bases separating them. CDR3 amino acids: CASRSGLNSNQPQHF. The CDR3 DNA is TGTGCCAGTAGATCTGGACTGAATAGCAATCAGCCCCAGCATTTT.

V is TRBV9 and J is TRBJ2-1; maybe TRBD2 (7 bases). V lost 4 bases to trimming and J lost 9 bases, with 23 bases between them. The CDR3 spans 16 residues. Germline CDR1 is SGDLS and CDR2 is YYNGEE. CDR3 amino acids: CASSPRGGTTTSEQFF. The CDR3 nucleotides read TGTGCCAGCAGCCCCAGGGGAGGGACAACCACGAGTGAGCAGTTCTTC.

The chain recombines TRBV6-5 with TRBJ2-6, with D uncertain. V was pared by 1 base and J by 0 bases, with 4 bases between. Germline V gene data show CDR1 as MNHEY and CDR2 as SVGAGI. CDR3 length: 15 residues. CDR3 sequence reads: CASSYFSSGANVLTF. The CDR3, as DNA: TGTGCCAGCAGTTACTTCTCCTCTGGGGCCAACGTCCTGACTTTC.

V usage is TRBV25-1 and J usage is TRBJ2-1; 13 nucleotides agree with TRBD2. Germline CDR1 is MGHDK and CDR2 is SYGVNS. J gave up 8 bases and V 9 bases, and 4 bases lay outside the gene matches. The CDR3 covers 13 residues. This CDR3 is CASGLAGVHEQFF. The CDR3 DNA is TGTGCCAGTGGACTAGCGGGAGTACATGAGCAGTTCTTC. Drawing the rest from reference TRBV25-1 and TRBJ2-1, the complete variable domain is EADIYQTPRYLVIGTGKKITLECSQTMGHDKMYWYQQDPGMELHLIHYSYGVNSTEKGDLSSESTVSRIRTEHFPLTLESARPSHTSQYLCASGLAGVHEQFFGPGTRLTVL.

The chain recombines TRBV6-5 with TRBJ2-7; D ambiguous. Germline assignment: CDR1 MNHEY and CDR2 SVGAGI. The CDR3 is 14 amino acids. Trimming removed 2 bases at V and 5 bases at J, with 13 bases between. DNA for the CDR3: TGTGCCAGCAGTTACACCATAAGAGCTCACGAGCAGTACTTC. This codes for CASSYTIRAHEQYF.

The chain couples TRBV6-5 to TRBJ1-1; no reliable D call. CDR1 MNHEY and CDR2 SVGAGI come from the germline V gene. The CDR3 contains 13 residues. The V end was cut by 7 bases, the J end by 2 bases, with 11 bases between. CDR3 sequence: CASTYSTNTEAFF. CDR3 DNA sequence: TGTGCCAGCACATACAGCACAAACACTGAAGCTTTCTTT.

This clone came up a few times. This chain connects TRBV5-8 to TRBJ1-2; D unclear. V lost 0 bases to trimming and J lost 5 bases, with 11 bases between them. Germline CDR1 reads SGHTS; CDR2 reads YDEGEE. The CDR3 sequence is 14 residues long. DNA of the CDR3: TGTGCCAGCAGCTTGGTGGAGGGTTGGTATGGCTACACCTTC. Amino acid sequence: CASSLVEGWYGYTF. Full variable domain (remainder filled in from reference TRBV5-8 and TRBJ1-2): EAGVTQSPTHLIKTRGQQATLRCSPISGHTSVYWYQQALGLGLQFLLWYDEGEERNRGNFPPRFSGRQFPNYSSELNVNALELEDSALYLCASSLVEGWYGYTFGSGTRLTVV.

The chain couples TRBV7-8 to TRBJ1-5; D might be TRBD1 (5 bases). The CDR3 is 16 amino acids. Trimming cost V 1 base and J 6 bases, with 16 bases left between them. The V gene's germline CDR1 is SGHVS and CDR2 FQNEAQ. The CDR3, as DNA: TGTGCCAGCAGCTTAGAGGGGCAGGGTATGAGTCAGCCCCAGCATTTT. Amino acids: CASSLEGQGMSQPQHF.

The V gene is TRBV7-6, the J gene TRBJ1-5; D gene ambiguous. CDR1 is SGHVS and CDR2 is FNYEAQ in the germline V gene. Trimming stripped 0 bases from V and 0 bases from J, with 9 bases between. The CDR3 sequence is 16 residues long. The CDR3 DNA reads TGTGCCAGCAGCTTAGCGCCCCAGGATAGCAATCAGCCCCAGCATTTT. This codes for CASSLAPQDSNQPQHF.

The V call is TRBV20-1, the J call TRBJ2-3, with a possible D match to TRBD1 (6 bases). CDR1 is DFQATT and CDR2 is SNEGSKA in the germline V gene (reference sequence). Trimming shortened V by 3 bases and J by 4 bases, and 11 bases separated the two germline ends. CDR3 length: 13 amino acids. CDR3 nucleotides: TGCAGTGCTAGTTACAGGGTTTCAGATACGCAGTATTTT. As protein: CSASYRVSDTQYF.

The rearrangement uses TRBV7-6 and TRBJ2-7; 7 bases are a match to TRBD1. Trimming removed 3 bases from V and 7 bases from J; junction bases left unmatched: 12. Germline CDR1 and CDR2: SGHVS and FNYEAQ. The CDR3 sequence is 15 residues long. CDR3 bases: TGTGCCAGCAGCTTTACCGGGACAGCCATGGGGGAGCAGTACTTC. It specifies CASSFTGTAMGEQYF.

The chain employs TRBV7-9 and TRBJ2-1; 8 positions match TRBD1. Germline V gene lookup returns CDR1 SEHNR and CDR2 FQNEAQ (reference sequence). Trimming removed 3 bases from V and 3 bases from J; junction bases left unmatched: 10. The CDR3 consists of 17 residues. The CDR3 nucleotides read TGTGCCAGCAGCTTCCTCCGGACAGGGTACCTCTACAATGAGCAGTTCTTC. Translating gives CASSFLRTGYLYNEQFF.

This chain uses TRBV3-1 (or the pseudogene TRBV3-2) with TRBJ2-1; unclear D gene. The germline V gene has CDR1 LGHDT and CDR2 YNNKEL (reference sequence). V was shortened by 0 bases and J by 2 bases, with 5 bases between the two germline ends. The CDR3 length is 14 residues. The CDR3 nucleotides read TGTGCCAGCAGCCAAGACTACCCCTACAATGAGCAGTTCTTC. Protein: CASSQDYPYNEQFF.

The V and J genes are TRBV30 and TRBJ1-1; 9 positions match TRBD1. Germline assignment: CDR1 GTSNPN and CDR2 SVGIG (reference sequence). The CDR3 has 13 amino acids. V was clipped by 4 bases and J by 3 bases; unmatched bases: 3. The CDR3 coding sequence is TGTGCCTGGAAGACAGGGGGGGACACTGAAGCTTTCTTT. Its translation: CAWKTGGDTEAFF.

CDR3 protein: CASSLIASSGINEQFF. The CDR3 DNA reads as TGTGCCAGCAGCTTAATAGCGTCTAGCGGGATCAATGAGCAGTTCTTC. This rearrangement joins TRBV7-3 to TRBJ2-1; 9 nucleotides line up with TRBD2. The CDR3 has 16 residues. CDR1 SGHTA and CDR2 FQGTGA come from the germline V gene. Losses at the gene ends were 1 base for V and 6 bases for J; bases not matched to a gene: 7. Based on the CDR3 plus reference TRBV7-3 and TRBJ2-1, the full variable domain is GAGVSQTPSNKVTEKGKYVELRCDPISGHTALYWYRQSLGQGPEFLIYFQGTGAADDSGLPNDRFFAVRPEGSVSTLKIQRTERGDSAVYLCASSLIASSGINEQFFGPGTRLTVL.

The V and J genes are TRBV2 and TRBJ1-4, with 10 positions matching TRBD1. Per germline, CDR1 SNHLY and CDR2 FYNNEI. J was trimmed by 7 bases and V by 6 bases; bases with no gene match: 8. The CDR3 length is 15 residues. The CDR3 loop reads CASSSGQGFSEKLFF. In DNA, the CDR3 is TGTGCCAGCAGCTCGGGACAGGGGTTCAGTGAAAAACTGTTTTTT.

V gene TRBV7-9 combines with J gene TRBJ2-3; D call uncertain. V gave up 2 bases and J gave up 4 bases, with 10 bases separating them. This CDR3 region has 14 residues. Germline V CDR1 and CDR2: SEHNR, FQNEAQ (reference sequence). CDR3 DNA: TGTGCCAGCAGCTTATCCAGCGTCCCAGATACGCAGTATTTT. This gives the protein CASSLSSVPDTQYF.

V is TRBV10-3 and J is TRBJ1-1; maybe TRBD1 (5 bases). CDR3 length equals 14 residues. CDR1 is ENHRY, CDR2 SYGVKD, per germline. V lost 10 bases and J 1 base, leaving 16 bases between the germline ends. In nucleotides, the CDR3 is TGTGCCACCCACCTTAGCGGGGGGAACACTGAAGCTTTCTTT. Encoded protein: CATHLSGGNTEAFF.

The chain joins TRBV2 to TRBJ2-1; 8 bases fit TRBD1. The V segment lost 4 bases and the J segment 3 bases; nucleotides outside the gene matches: 5. The CDR3 has 15 residues. Germline-derived CDR1 and CDR2 are SNHLY and FYNNEI. The CDR3 nucleotides are TGTGCCAGCAGTGGACAGGGGAGTAACTACAATGAGCAGTTCTTC. Translated, it gives CASSGQGSNYNEQFF.

This clone was recorded only once. V usage is TRBV6-1 and J usage is TRBJ2-7; TRBD2 is a possible D gene (6 bases). This CDR3 has 16 residues. The V gene lost 0 bases and the J gene lost 4 bases, with 16 bases spanning the gap. CDR1 and CDR2 from the germline V gene are MNHNS and SASEGT. The CDR3 nucleotides read TGTGCCAGCAGTGAAGCCGGGGGAGTGGGAACGTACGAGCAGTACTTC. It translates to CASSEAGGVGTYEQYF.

CDR3 loop: CAWRVWDRTNEKLFF. CDR3 in DNA: TGTGCCTGGAGGGTTTGGGACAGAACTAATGAAAAACTGTTTTTT. V and J are TRBV30 and TRBJ1-4; 7 bases align to TRBD1. V shed 3 bases, J shed 1 base, and the junction held 5 bases outside the gene matches. The CDR3 runs to 15 residues. Germline V gives CDR1 GTSNPN, CDR2 SVGIG (reference sequence). Supplemented by reference TRBV30 and TRBJ1-4, the full variable domain reads SQTIHQWPATLVQPVGSPLSLECTVEGTSNPNLYWYRQAAGRGLQLLFYSVGIGQISSEVPQNLSASRPQDRQFILSSKKLLLSDSGFYLCAWRVWDRTNEKLFFGSGTQLSVL.

Here the CDR3 reads CASSRDGANYGYTF. The CDR3 DNA reads TGTGCCAGCAGCCGAGACGGAGCTAACTATGGCTACACCTTC. This sequence joins TRBV28 and TRBJ1-2; D unresolved. Germline V gene sequence: CDR1 MDHEN, CDR2 SYDVKM. Trimming stripped 6 bases from V and 0 bases from J, with 11 bases between. The CDR3 extends over 14 amino acids.

The chain combines TRBV9 with TRBJ2-3; 7 nucleotides match TRBD2. Germline V gene data show CDR1 as SGDLS and CDR2 as YYNGEE. J was trimmed by 2 bases and V by 0 bases; bases with no gene match: 6. The CDR3 spans 16 residues. CDR3 region: CASSVGLAEATDTQYF. DNA for the CDR3: TGTGCCAGCAGCGTAGGGCTAGCGGAGGCCACAGATACGCAGTATTTT.

Written as DNA, the CDR3 is TGTGCCAGCAGCTCGCAGGGGGAAAGGGACTATGGCTACACCTTC. It codes for CASSSQGERDYGYTF. V gene TRBV7-9 combines with J gene TRBJ1-2; 7 bases agree with TRBD1. Germline lookup yields CDR1 SEHNR and CDR2 FQNEAQ (reference sequence). There are 15 residues in the CDR3. Trimming cost V 4 bases and J 3 bases; bases outside gene matches: 8.

The chain couples TRBV7-2 to TRBJ2-7; possibly TRBD1 for D (5 bases). Germline V gives CDR1 SGHTA, CDR2 FQGNSA. V lost 5 bases to trimming and J lost 3 bases, with 14 bases between them. The CDR3 has 14 residues. The CDR3 coding sequence is TGTGCCAGCAGCCCCCGCTATAGGGGCTACGAGCAGTACTTC. This sequence encodes CASSPRYRGYEQYF.

This sequence joins TRBV27 and TRBJ2-1, with D possibly matching TRBD1 (5 bases). The CDR3 totals 16 residues. Germline values: CDR1 MNHEY, CDR2 SMNVEV (reference sequence). Trimming removed 3 bases from V and 9 bases from J, with 21 bases in between. DNA of the CDR3: TGTGCCAGCAGTTTGACGGACGGAGATCTTAGGGGTGAGCAGTTCTTC. Protein sequence: CASSLTDGDLRGEQFF.

This chain joins TRBV28 and TRBJ2-7, with 8 bases fitting TRBD1. Per the germline V gene, CDR1 is MDHEN and CDR2 is SYDVKM. V was pared by 5 bases and J by 4 bases, with 7 bases of the junction left unmatched. The CDR3 is 14 residues long. The CDR3 region has the DNA TGTGCCAGCAGTACGTCAGGGGGCGCGTACGAGCAGTACTTC. As protein: CASSTSGGAYEQYF.

This rearrangement joins TRBV2 to TRBJ1-2; D is unclear. CDR1 SNHLY and CDR2 FYNNEI come from the germline V gene. This CDR3 spans 13 amino acids. Trimming cost V 4 bases and J 4 bases, with 10 bases left between them. CDR3 protein: CASSGEGSYGYTF. CDR3 DNA sequence: TGTGCCAGCAGTGGGGAGGGCTCCTATGGCTACACCTTC.

The V gene is TRBV7-8, the J gene TRBJ2-7; tentatively, D is TRBD2 (6 bases). Germline-derived CDR1 and CDR2 are SGHVS and FQNEAQ. The CDR3 spans 14 residues. The V end was cut by 2 bases, the J end by 4 bases, with 12 bases between. CDR3 sequence (DNA): TGTGCCAGCAGCTTAAAAGCAGGAGGGTACGAGCAGTACTTC. Protein sequence: CASSLKAGGYEQYF.

The chain uses TRBV19 and TRBJ1-3, with D hard to call. This CDR3 region has 13 residues. The germline V gene encodes CDR1 LNHDA and CDR2 SQIVND (reference sequence). Trimming left V 5 bases short and J 1 base short, with 6 bases between. CDR3 region: CASSGQSGNTIYF. For the CDR3, the DNA is TGTGCCAGTAGTGGGCAATCTGGAAACACCATATATTTT.